These T cell receptor beta chains were read from a single sample in a study of T cells in tuberculosis. Method: immunoSEQ multiplex PCR; TCRdb's copy keeps in-frame clones and lacks some. The data hold some 40,000 clones, with 94% observed a single time. The material sequenced was PBMCs, taken at tuberculosis diagnosis. Receptors originate from an adult with tuberculosis. Both conserved end residues are part of each CDR3. D genes are given only for firm matches. Where a row states a size, it is once, few, many or the class of an expanded clone; other rows omit it.

TRBV11-2	once	.	TRBJ2-2	TGTGCCAGCAGCTTTCAGGGGCCCGAAACCGGGGAGCTGTTTTTT	CASSFQGPETGELFF
TRBV5-6	once	TRBD1	TRBJ2-2	TGTGCCAGCAGCCCGACAGGGGCGGTTAACACCGGGGAGCTGTTTTTT	CASSPTGAVNTGELFF
TRBV6-1	.	.	TRBJ1-2	TGTGCCAGCAGTGAAAGTAGAGGGTTTGGCTACACCTTC	CASSESRGFGYTF
TRBV27	.	TRBD1	TRBJ2-7	TGTGCCAGCAGTTTCCTGGGACAGGGGGGCATGGTGGAGCAGTACTTC	CASSFLGQGGMVEQYF
TRBV12-5	.	TRBD2	TRBJ2-7	TGTGCTAGTGGTGACCGGGGGACTAGCTACGAGCAGTACTTC	CASGDRGTSYEQYF
TRBV6-6	once	.	TRBJ2-5	TGTGCCAGCAGTTCCTACTCAGCCCAGGGGAAAGAGACCCAGTACTTC	CASSSYSAQGKETQYF
TRBV6-1	.	TRBD1	TRBJ1-2	TGTGCCAGCAGTGGACAGGGTGGGCTTGGCTATGGCTACACCTTC	CASSGQGGLGYGYTF
TRBV25-1	.	.	TRBJ1-2	TGTGCCAGCAGTTCCGAACAGGGACATCTCTATGGCTACACCTTC	CASSSEQGHLYGYTF
TRBV6-1	.	.	TRBJ2-7	TGTGCCAGCAGTGAATACAGGATGGATTACGAGCAGTACTTC	CASSEYRMDYEQYF
TRBV18	once	TRBD1	TRBJ1-2	TGTGCCAGCTCACCGGACAGGGAGGCGGGGGGCTACACCTTC	CASSPDREAGGYTF
TRBV5-1	.	TRBD1	TRBJ2-5	TGCGCCAGCAGCTTGGGCGACAGGGACCGAGAGACCCAGTACTTC	CASSLGDRDRETQYF
TRBV18	.	.	TRBJ1-5	TGTGCCAGCTCACCAGCAGGGGATCAGCCCCAGCATTTT	CASSPAGDQPQHF
TRBV2	.	TRBD1	TRBJ1-5	TGTGCCAGCAGTCCCCCCCCAGGGGGCATGGATCAGCCCCAGCATTTT	CASSPPPGGMDQPQHF
TRBV5-4	.	TRBD1	TRBJ2-2	TGTGCCAGCAGTTTTCTCACAGGGACAGGGGCCAACACCGGGGAGCTGTTTTTT	CASSFLTGTGANTGELFF
TRBV5-1	.	TRBD1	TRBJ2-4	TGCGCCAGCAGCCAAAACCTCGGACAGGGGGAGGCCAAAAACATTCAGTACTTC	CASSQNLGQGEAKNIQYF
TRBV5-1	.	.	TRBJ1-2	TGCGCCAGCAGCTTGGGCGACAGATTGCCCTCTAACTATGGCTACACCTTC	CASSLGDRLPSNYGYTF
TRBV5-5	.	TRBD1	TRBJ1-1	TGTGCCAGCAGCTTTGGCAGGGGGAGAGTCACTGAAGCTTTCTTT	CASSFGRGRVTEAFF
TRBV18	.	.	TRBJ2-3	TGTGCCAGCTCATCTATGGACATGACTACAGATACGCAGTATTTT	CASSSMDMTTDTQYF
TRBV5-8	.	TRBD1	TRBJ1-2	TGTGCCAGCAGCCGGGAGGGGGCAGACTATGGCTACACCTTC	CASSREGADYGYTF
TRBV6-1	.	TRBD1	TRBJ2-7	TGTGCCAGCAGTGGATTCCGGGACAGCTCCTACGAGCAGTACTTC	CASSGFRDSSYEQYF